This TCR beta chain was captured in a study of T cell changes during pregnancy in multiple sclerosis. Trimming left V 4 bases short and J 9 bases short, with 16 bases between. The CDR3 contains 15 residues. CDR1 and CDR2 (germline): LGHNA, YNFKEQ. Only in-frame clones appear in the TCRdb table, and some are missing; sequencing was by immunoSEQ multiplex PCR. The sample contains 55,000 to 80,000 clones, roughly 94% of which appear only once. The receptor was derived from a female donor with multiple sclerosis, enrolled in a pregnancy study. This specimen was peripheral blood, taken in the third trimester of pregnancy. V usage is TRBV4-2 and J usage is TRBJ1-6; D is undetermined. This CDR3 reads CASSPDRARGSPLHF. CDR3 coding DNA: TGTGCCAGCAGCCCAGATCGGGCCCGGGGTTCACCCCTCCACTTT.